Listed here are 20 T cell receptor beta chains from one sample, sequenced in a study of blood T cell repertoires in COVID-19. The method was immunoSEQ multiplex PCR; TCRdb's version includes in-frame clones alone and lacks a portion of them. The sample carries 60,000 to 90,000 clones, 80% to 90% recorded once. Sequenced input: peripheral blood. Source of these receptors: a man aged 60 to 75 with COVID-19, enrolled during active disease.

The chain recombines TRBV19 with TRBJ2-5; unclear D gene. V was shortened by 4 bases and J by 5 bases, with 5 bases between the two germline ends. The CDR3 is made up of 11 amino acids. Germline V gene sequence: CDR1 LNHDA, CDR2 SQIVND (reference sequence). The DNA of the CDR3 is TGTGCCAGTAGTAAATCGGAGACCCAGTACTTC. Encoded protein: CASSKSETQYF.

The rearrangement links TRBV6-5 to TRBJ1-2; perhaps TRBD1 as D (5 bases). The V end lost 2 bases, the J end lost 1 base, and 5 bases lay between the germline ends. The germline V gene encodes CDR1 MNHEY and CDR2 SVGAGI. The CDR3 extends over 13 amino acids. The CDR3, as DNA: TGTGCCAGCAGTTACGACAGTAACTATGGCTACACCTTC. It yields the protein CASSYDSNYGYTF.

V usage is TRBV7-9 and J usage is TRBJ2-3; 7 bases map to TRBD1. CDR3 size: 17 residues. Trimming took 8 bases from V and 0 from J; bases not matched to a gene: 14. CDR1 is SEHNR and CDR2 is FQNEAQ in the germline V gene (reference sequence). CDR3 protein: CASSGAGTASSTDTQYF. As DNA, the CDR3 is TGTGCCAGCTCAGGGGCCGGGACAGCCTCTAGCACAGATACGCAGTATTTT. Full variable domain (remainder filled in from reference TRBV7-9 and TRBJ2-3): DTGVSQNPRHKITKRGQNVTFRCDPISEHNRLYWYRQTLGQGPEFLTYFQNEAQLEKSRLLSDRFSAERPKGSFSTLEIQRTEQGDSAMYLCASSGAGTASSTDTQYFGPGTRLTVL.

J is TRBJ2-3 and V is TRBV2, with TRBD2 matching 8 bases. V was pared by 2 bases and J by 2 bases, with 6 bases of the junction left unmatched. Germline CDR1 reads SNHLY; CDR2 reads FYNNEI. This CDR3 is 16 amino acids long. The CDR3 spells CASSEYGRGVTDTQYF. CDR3 in DNA: TGTGCCAGCAGTGAATACGGGCGGGGGGTCACAGATACGCAGTATTTT.

The chain couples TRBV7-9 to TRBJ2-2; a weak D match, TRBD2 (7 bases). The CDR3 runs to 19 residues. The germline V gene encodes CDR1 SEHNR and CDR2 FQNEAQ (reference sequence). The germline V and J ends were trimmed by 1 base and 3 bases, with 21 bases remaining between them. This chain's CDR3 is CASSLGWGLAARDTGELFF. In DNA form, the CDR3 reads TGTGCCAGCAGCTTAGGGTGGGGGCTAGCGGCGCGAGACACCGGGGAGCTGTTTTTT.

The J gene is TRBJ1-1, the V gene TRBV19; unclear D gene. V lost 5 bases and J 10 bases, leaving 14 bases between the germline ends. The germline gives CDR1 LNHDA, CDR2 SQIVND (reference sequence). The CDR3 runs 12 residues. CDR3 protein: CASSLPLAGAFF. For the CDR3, the DNA is TGTGCCAGTAGTCTCCCCTTGGCGGGAGCTTTCTTT. The whole variable domain, remainder taken from reference TRBV19 and TRBJ1-1, is DGGITQSPKYLFRKEGQNVTLSCEQNLNHDAMYWYRQDPGQGLRLIYYSQIVNDFQKGDIAEGYSVSREKKESFPLTVTSAQKNPTAFYLCASSLPLAGAFFGQGTRLTVV.

For the CDR3, the DNA is TGTGCCAGCAGCTTAGTTGGGACAGGAAATGTCGGGGAGCTGTTTTTT. Protein product: CASSLVGTGNVGELFF. The chain carries TRBV11-1 and TRBJ2-2; 8 bases are shared with TRBD1. V was pared by 1 base and J by 7 bases, with 8 bases of the junction left unmatched. From germline, CDR1 is SGHAT and CDR2 FQDESV (reference sequence). The CDR3 runs 16 residues. Using reference TRBV11-1 and TRBJ2-2 for the parts outside the CDR3, the full variable domain is EAEVAQSPRYKITEKSQAVAFWCDPISGHATLYWYRQILGQGPELLVQFQDESVVDDSQLPKDRFSAERLKGVDSTLKIQPAELGDSAMYLCASSLVGTGNVGELFFGEGSRLTVL.

The chain has TRBV7-2 and TRBJ2-2, with D perhaps TRBD1 (6 bases). Trimming removed 6 bases at V and 3 bases at J, with 14 bases between. Germline V lookup: CDR1 SGHTA, CDR2 FQGNSA. The CDR3 totals 15 residues. The CDR3 DNA follows: TGTGCCAGCAGTTACCGGGACAAGCACACCGGGGAGCTGTTTTTT. Translation: CASSYRDKHTGELFF.

This clone turned up a few times. The V call is TRBV3-1 (or the pseudogene TRBV3-2), the J call TRBJ1-5; D is possibly TRBD1 (5 bases). V was clipped by 5 bases and J by 3 bases, with 11 bases between them. The germline V gene encodes CDR1 LGHDT and CDR2 YNNKEL (reference sequence). The CDR3 length is 14 residues. CDR3 in DNA: TGTGCCAGCAGCTTCGCCAGGGTCAATCAGCCCCAGCATTTT. It is translated as CASSFARVNQPQHF.

The chain is built from TRBV24-1 and TRBJ1-2, with D uncertain. CDR1 and CDR2 from the germline V gene are KGHDR and SFDVKD. V dropped 3 bases and J dropped 8 bases, with 12 bases sitting between them. This CDR3 has 13 residues. The CDR3, as DNA: TGTGCCACCAGTGATCCTAGAATCGGGGGCTACACCTTC. Its protein product is CATSDPRIGGYTF.

The chain recombines TRBV28 with TRBJ2-3; unclear D gene. V was shortened by 5 bases and J by 2 bases, with 8 bases between the two germline ends. The germline gives CDR1 MDHEN, CDR2 SYDVKM. The CDR3 spans 13 residues. The CDR3 protein is CASSRRDTDTQYF. The CDR3 DNA reads as TGTGCCAGCAGTCGCCGAGACACAGATACGCAGTATTTT.

This chain joins TRBV5-6 and TRBJ1-5, with 11 bases aligning to TRBD1. With V trimmed by 2 bases and J by 2 bases, 6 bases remained unmatched. Germline values: CDR1 SGHDT, CDR2 YYEEEE. This CDR3 has 17 residues. CDR3 coding DNA: TGTGCCAGCAGCTTCGGGACAGGGGGTTTCGGCAATCAGCCCCAGCATTTT. Translation: CASSFGTGGFGNQPQHF.

This clone was counted only a few times. V gene TRBV6-1 combines with J gene TRBJ1-6; perhaps TRBD1 as D (5 bases). The CDR3 runs 15 residues. Germline loops: CDR1 MNHNS, CDR2 SASEGT. Trimming stripped 2 bases from V and 6 bases from J, with 11 bases between. The CDR3 loop reads CASSELRGGNSPLHF. The CDR3 coding sequence is TGTGCCAGCAGTGAATTACGGGGGGGTAATTCACCCCTCCACTTT.

This rearrangement joins TRBV15 to TRBJ1-2; 9 nucleotides align to TRBD1. Germline loops: CDR1 LNHNV, CDR2 YYDKDF (reference sequence). This CDR3 has 16 amino acids. The V and J ends lost 1 base and 1 base, in that order; junction bases with no gene match: 4. CDR3 DNA: TGTGCCACCAGCAGAGCAACAGGGGGCTTTAACTATGGCTACACCTTC. This gives the protein CATSRATGGFNYGYTF.

V gene TRBV7-3 combines with J gene TRBJ1-2; D is ambiguous. Trimming shortened V by 2 bases and J by 4 bases, and 17 bases separated the two germline ends. The CDR3 contains 16 residues. CDR1 and CDR2 from the germline V gene are SGHTA and FQGTGA. The CDR3 DNA is TGTGCCAGCAGCTTAGGGCAGCCTACGAAGATCTATGGCTACACCTTC. It codes for CASSLGQPTKIYGYTF. Full variable domain (rest looked up from reference TRBV7-3 and TRBJ1-2): GAGVSQTPSNKVTEKGKYVELRCDPISGHTALYWYRQSLGQGPEFLIYFQGTGAADDSGLPNDRFFAVRPEGSVSTLKIQRTERGDSAVYLCASSLGQPTKIYGYTFGSGTRLTVV.

The chain carries TRBV3-1 (or the pseudogene TRBV3-2) and TRBJ2-5, with 8 bases that match TRBD2. V dropped 3 bases and J dropped 4; count of bases not matched to a gene: 7. This CDR3 spans 15 amino acids. Germline CDR1 and CDR2: LGHDT and YNNKEL (reference sequence). CDR3 bases: TGTGCCAGCAGCCAGGGACTAGTTCCTCTAGAGACCCAGTACTTC. Translated: CASSQGLVPLETQYF.

This clone was seen a few times. This chain uses TRBV19 with TRBJ2-7; D is uncertain. V was cut by 6 bases and J by 4 bases, with 7 bases left in between. Per germline, CDR1 LNHDA and CDR2 SQIVND (reference sequence). The CDR3 consists of 11 residues. The CDR3, as DNA: TGTGCCAGTAGCAGCAGGTACGAGCAGTACTTC. It specifies CASSSRYEQYF.

The chain links TRBV29-1 to TRBJ1-6; tentative D call: TRBD1 (5 bases). V lost 6 bases and J 10 bases, leaving 16 bases between the germline ends. The CDR3 runs to 13 residues. Germline V lookup: CDR1 SQVTM, CDR2 ANQGSEA. CDR3 sequence reads: CSVVDTSTSPLHF. The DNA of the CDR3 is TGCAGCGTCGTGGACACTTCGACCTCACCCCTCCACTTT.

This chain joins TRBV6-5 and TRBJ2-5; the D gene is possibly TRBD1 (5 bases). This CDR3 comprises 14 residues. The V gene lost 0 bases and the J gene lost 3 bases, with 8 bases spanning the gap. Germline V lookup: CDR1 MNHEY, CDR2 SVGAGI. CDR3 coding DNA: TGTGCCAGCAGTTACTCGATGACAGAAGAGACCCAGTACTTC. The encoded protein is CASSYSMTEETQYF.

V and J are TRBV6-6 and TRBJ1-2; D is ambiguous. The germline V gene has CDR1 MNHNY and CDR2 SVGAGI (reference sequence). The CDR3 totals 14 residues. V lost 5 bases to trimming and J lost 6 bases, with 16 bases between them. The CDR3 nucleotides are TGTGCCAGCAGTCCCTACGACGAGGTAGATGGCTACACCTTC. Protein sequence: CASSPYDEVDGYTF.